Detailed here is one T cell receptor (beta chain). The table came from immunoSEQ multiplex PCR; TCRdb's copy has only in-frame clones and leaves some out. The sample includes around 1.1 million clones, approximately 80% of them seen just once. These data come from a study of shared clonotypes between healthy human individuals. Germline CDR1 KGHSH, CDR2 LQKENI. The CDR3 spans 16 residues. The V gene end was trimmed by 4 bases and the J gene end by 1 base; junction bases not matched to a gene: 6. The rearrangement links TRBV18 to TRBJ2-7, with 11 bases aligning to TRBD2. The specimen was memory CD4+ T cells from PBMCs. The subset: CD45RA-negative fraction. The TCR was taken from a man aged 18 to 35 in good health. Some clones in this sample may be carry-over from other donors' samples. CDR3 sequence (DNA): TGTGCCAGCTCACAAACTCTAGCGGGAGGTTCCTACGAGCAGTACTTC. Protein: CASSQTLAGGSYEQYF.